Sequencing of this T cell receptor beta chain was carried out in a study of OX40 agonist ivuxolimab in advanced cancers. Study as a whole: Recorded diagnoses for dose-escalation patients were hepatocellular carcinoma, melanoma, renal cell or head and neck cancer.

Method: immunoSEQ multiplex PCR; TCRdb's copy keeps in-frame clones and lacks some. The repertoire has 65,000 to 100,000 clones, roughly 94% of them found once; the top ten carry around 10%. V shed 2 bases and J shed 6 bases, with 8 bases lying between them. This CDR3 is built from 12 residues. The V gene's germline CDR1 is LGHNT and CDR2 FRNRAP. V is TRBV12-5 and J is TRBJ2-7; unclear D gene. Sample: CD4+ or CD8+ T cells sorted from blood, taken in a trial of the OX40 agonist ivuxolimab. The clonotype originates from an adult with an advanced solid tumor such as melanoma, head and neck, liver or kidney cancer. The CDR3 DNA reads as TGTGCTAGTGGTTTGCAGCCCCTCGAGCAGTACTTC. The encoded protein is CASGLQPLEQYF. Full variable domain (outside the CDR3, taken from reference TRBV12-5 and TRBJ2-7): DARVTQTPRHKVTEMGQEVTMRCQPILGHNTVFWYRQTMMQGLELLAYFRNRAPLDDSGMPKDRFSAEMPDATLATLKIQPSEPRDSAVYFCASGLQPLEQYFGPGTRLTVT.